One and the same sample provided the 14 T cell receptor beta chains below, sequenced in a study of CD8 T cells in Susac syndrome. With random hexamers, roughly 0.45 to 1 ug RNA was reverse transcribed. TCRdb itself ran the immunoSEQ multiplex PCR reads through MiXCR, one entry per CDR3 protein. The sample holds approximately 260,000 distinct CDR3 sequences, less than 96% seen once. The specimen was CD4+ T cells from PBMCs. The receptor source for this set is a human donor with Susac syndrome.

V gene TRBV12-3 or TRBV12-4 combines with J gene TRBJ1-2; TRBD1 matches 8 bases. The CDR3 totals 13 residues. V dropped 5 bases and J dropped 6; count of bases not matched to a gene: 5. CDR3 protein: CASSAGQGDGYTF. CDR3 nucleotides: TGTGCCAGCAGTGCCGGACAGGGCGATGGCTACACCTTC.

CDR3 protein: CASSQSSSYEQYF. The CDR3 coding sequence is TGCGCCAGCAGCCAATCAAGCTCCTACGAGCAGTACTTC. The V gene is TRBV4-1, the J gene TRBJ2-7; D gene uncertain. Per germline, CDR1 MGHRA and CDR2 YSYEKL. The CDR3 runs 13 residues. Trimming stripped 2 bases from V and 0 bases from J, with 5 bases between.

The V and J genes are TRBV30 and TRBJ2-2; D is unclear. The ends were cut back, 3 bases at V and 4 bases at J, with 21 bases in the middle. The CDR3 has 17 amino acids. The germline gives CDR1 GTSNPN, CDR2 SVGIG (reference sequence). The CDR3 nucleotides are TGTGCCTGGAGCGAGAACCCAAGTATGGTTTTCACCGGGGAGCTGTTTTTT. Protein: CAWSENPSMVFTGELFF. Looking up the rest from reference TRBV30 and TRBJ2-2 gives the full variable domain: SQTIHQWPATLVQPVGSPLSLECTVEGTSNPNLYWYRQAAGRGLQLLFYSVGIGQISSEVPQNLSASRPQDRQFILSSKKLLLSDSGFYLCAWSENPSMVFTGELFFGEGSRLTVL.

This chain joins TRBV15 and TRBJ2-3; D assignment may be TRBD1 or TRBD2 (5 bases each). Germline CDR1 and CDR2: LNHNV and YYDKDF (reference sequence). Trimming stripped 8 bases from V and 3 bases from J, with 18 bases between. The CDR3 consists of 15 residues. CDR3 in amino acids: CATPAAAGNTDTQYF. The CDR3 coding sequence is TGTGCCACCCCAGCAGCGGCAGGGAATACAGATACGCAGTATTTT.

A single count supports this clonotype. The chain employs TRBV6-5 and TRBJ1-1; D is uncertain. Germline V gene sequence: CDR1 MNHEY, CDR2 SVGAGI. V lost 2 bases, J lost 6 bases, and 10 bases lay in between. The length of the CDR3 is 13 residues. The CDR3, as DNA: TGTGCCAGCAGTTACAATCGGAGGGCTGAAGCTTTCTTT. This gives the protein CASSYNRRAEAFF.

This clonotype was observed a single time. The rearrangement joins TRBV30 to TRBJ1-5; no clear D gene. Trimming shortened V by 0 bases and J by 9 bases, and 18 bases separated the two germline ends. The CDR3 is 15 residues long. Germline assignment: CDR1 GTSNPN and CDR2 SVGIG (reference sequence). The CDR3 loop is CAWSVPGSRRGPQHF. The DNA of the CDR3 is TGTGCCTGGAGTGTACCCGGCAGCCGGCGCGGGCCCCAGCATTTT.

V gene TRBV9 combines with J gene TRBJ2-2, with TRBD1 as a possible D gene (6 bases). The length of the CDR3 is 16 residues. CDR1 and CDR2 (germline): SGDLS, YYNGEE. Trimming cost V 2 bases and J 0 bases, with 11 bases left between them. CDR3 nucleotides: TGTGCCAGCAGCGTGGCCGGGACAACGAACACCGGGGAGCTGTTTTTT. Its protein is CASSVAGTTNTGELFF.

This chain connects TRBV30 to TRBJ1-4, with TRBD1 identical over 10 bases. The germline V gene has CDR1 GTSNPN and CDR2 SVGIG (reference sequence). The CDR3 sequence is 13 residues long. The junction had 7 bases not matched to a gene; V was cut back by 8 bases and J by 7 bases. CDR3 amino acids: CAHRGDRGEKLFF. CDR3 bases: TGTGCCCATCGCGGGGACAGGGGTGAAAAACTGTTTTTT.

This chain's CDR3 is CASSLNSGEETQYF. CDR3 DNA sequence: TGTGCCAGCAGCTTAAATTCCGGAGAAGAGACCCAGTACTTC. The chain recombines TRBV7-3 with TRBJ2-5; D remains ambiguous. Trimming pared 1 base from V and 3 bases from J, leaving 9 bases between. Germline V gene lookup returns CDR1 SGHTA and CDR2 FQGTGA. There are 14 residues in the CDR3. The entire variable domain, with the rest obtained from reference TRBV7-3 and TRBJ2-5, is as follows: GAGVSQTPSNKVTEKGKYVELRCDPISGHTALYWYRQSLGQGPEFLIYFQGTGAADDSGLPNDRFFAVRPEGSVSTLKIQRTERGDSAVYLCASSLNSGEETQYFGPGTRLLVL.

This chain uses TRBV4-1 with TRBJ2-2, with a weak D call TRBD2 (5 bases). The germline V gene encodes CDR1 MGHRA and CDR2 YSYEKL. Trimming took off 4 bases at V and 5 bases at J, with 14 bases between the two ends. This CDR3 is 15 amino acids long. CDR3 region: CASSLRTSTTGELFF. The CDR3 bases are TGCGCCAGCAGCCTTCGGACTTCCACGACCGGGGAGCTGTTTTTT.

V and J are TRBV6-6 and TRBJ1-2; unclear D gene. This CDR3 comprises 14 residues. Germline loops: CDR1 MNHNY, CDR2 SVGAGI (reference sequence). Trimming cost V 7 bases and J 1 base, with 13 bases left between them. CDR3 bases: TGTGCCAGCACCTCGTTCTCTAATAACTATGGCTACACCTTC. Protein sequence: CASTSFSNNYGYTF.

This chain connects TRBV7-3 to TRBJ2-3, with D tentatively TRBD1 (7 bases). V was trimmed by 4 bases and J by 3 bases, leaving 17 bases between them. Germline CDR1 SGHTA, CDR2 FQGTGA. This CDR3 has 16 amino acids. DNA of the CDR3: TGTGCCAGCAGCTCCAGGGCAGGGGGGAGGACAGATACGCAGTATTTT. Its translation is CASSSRAGGRTDTQYF.

The rearrangement links TRBV20-1 to TRBJ1-2; maybe TRBD1 (5 bases). Germline-derived CDR1 and CDR2 are DFQATT and SNEGSKA (reference sequence). The V and J ends lost 6 bases and 1 base respectively, with 12 bases between them. The CDR3 has 13 residues. DNA for the CDR3: TGCAGTGCATGGGGCGACCATAACTATGGCTACACCTTC. Translating gives CSAWGDHNYGYTF.

The chain joins TRBV5-1 to TRBJ2-7; 9 nucleotides line up with TRBD2. Germline CDR1 reads SGHRS; CDR2 reads YFSETQ. The CDR3 totals 17 residues. After removal of 0 bases from V and 6 bases from J, the junction contained 13 bases not matched to a gene. The DNA for the CDR3 is TGCGCCAGCAGCTTGGAAAGCCGAGCGGGAGGTTCAAGCGAGCAGTACTTC. This encodes CASSLESRAGGSSEQYF.